This T cell receptor beta chain was sequenced in a study of radiation and T cells in renal cell carcinoma. Specified time point: blood 2 weeks post-SBRT. Documented treatment: 15 Gy SBRT to primary tumor, nephrectomy 4 weeks later. The method was immunoSEQ multiplex PCR; TCRdb's version includes in-frame clones alone and lacks a portion of them. Here the sample spans about 130,000 clones, 75% to 90% being singletons. From germline, CDR1 is GTSNPN and CDR2 SVGIG (reference sequence). This CDR3 has 13 amino acids. The V and J ends lost 3 bases and 5 bases, in that order; junction bases with no gene match: 3.

Here the sequenced sample was blood, taken from a patient whose treatment included radiotherapy and nephrectomy. This receptor was taken from an older woman with renal cell carcinoma. The V gene is TRBV30, the J gene TRBJ2-1; 8 bases fit TRBD2. The CDR3 bases are TGTGCCTGGAGACGGGGGGGTAACAATGAGCAGTTCTTC. Protein sequence: CAWRRGGNNEQFF.